This TCR beta chain was sequenced for a study of identical twins. Whole-study findings and limits: Beta clonotypes that were abundant in cord blood contained fewer insertions, a pattern absent from memory repertoires. An excess of low generation probability was shown by twin-shared out-of-frame alpha sequences.

Details on this clonotype: Antigen: not known.

A universal primer site arose from template switching, and cDNA bore unique molecular identifiers. TCRdb passed the 5' RACE reads through MiXCR, listing each CDR3 protein once. Of 200,000 to 250,000 distinct CDR3 sequences in the sample, 5.5% to 8% are singletons; the top ten hold under 4%. Germline CDR1 SGHVS, CDR2 FQNEAQ. The CDR3 contains 18 residues. The V and J ends lost 1 base and 4 bases respectively, with 22 bases between them. Another study also made use of these data, one on yellow fever vaccine responses in identical twins. That investigation notes: On the reported evidence, twins' vaccine T cell responses seemed partly convergent and partly personalized.

The chain links TRBV7-8 to TRBJ2-5, with D possibly being TRBD1 (5 bases). This TCR derives from a woman aged 18-29 years in good health. Input material: memory (CD45RO+) T cells sorted from blood. DNA for the CDR3: TGTGCCAGCAGCTTAGGGTCGGTCAGGGTACGATTGAGAGAGACCCAGTACTTC. The encoded protein is CASSLGSVRVRLRETQYF. The variable domain in full, with the rest retrieved from reference TRBV7-8 and TRBJ2-5, is GAGVSQSPRYKVAKRGQDVALRCDPISGHVSLFWYQQALGQGPEFLTYFQNEAQLDKSGLPSDRFFAERPEGSVSTLKIQRTQQEDSAVYLCASSLGSVRVRLRETQYFGPGTRLLVL.